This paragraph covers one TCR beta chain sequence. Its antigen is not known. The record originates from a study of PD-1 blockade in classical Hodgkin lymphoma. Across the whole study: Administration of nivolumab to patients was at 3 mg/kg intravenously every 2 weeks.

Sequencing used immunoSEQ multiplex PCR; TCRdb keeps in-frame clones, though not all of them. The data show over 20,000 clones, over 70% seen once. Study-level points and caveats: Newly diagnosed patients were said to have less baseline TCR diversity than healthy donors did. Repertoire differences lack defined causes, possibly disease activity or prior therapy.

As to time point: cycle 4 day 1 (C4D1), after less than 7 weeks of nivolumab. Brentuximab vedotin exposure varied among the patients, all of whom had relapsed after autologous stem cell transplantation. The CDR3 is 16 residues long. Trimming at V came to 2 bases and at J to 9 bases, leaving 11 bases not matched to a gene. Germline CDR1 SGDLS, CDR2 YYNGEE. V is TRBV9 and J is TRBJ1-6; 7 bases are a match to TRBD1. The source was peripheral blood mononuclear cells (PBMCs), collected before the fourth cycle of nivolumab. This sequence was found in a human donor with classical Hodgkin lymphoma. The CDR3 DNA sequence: TGTGCCAGCAGCGTCACAGGGGCAGCGGTGGGTTCACCCCTCCACTTT. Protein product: CASSVTGAAVGSPLHF.